This T cell receptor beta chain was documented in a study (dated by TCRdb to 2016 to 2017). The library was produced with RT-PCR. Instrument used: Illumina MiSeq. TCRdb handled the public reads itself, with Q25 trimming in fastp and clone calling in MiXCR, and kept productive beta chains. Each record represents a unique CDR3 protein, reported with the most common genes and DNA among its rows. The sample profile shows about 700,000 distinct CDR3 sequences; about 14% of them were found once. The top ten clones comprise 3.6% of the sample. With respect to this clonotype: Which antigen it targets is not known. No base quality values were provided; no much bigger clone lies one nucleotide off.

Looking up the germline V gene (reference sequence) yields CDR1 MNHNY and CDR2 SVGAGI. Trimming takes 4 bases off V and 0 bases off J; junction bases not matched to a gene: 5. From the cysteine through the phenylalanine, the CDR3 covers 15 amino acids. The DNA shown is the 45-base CDR3, in frame from base 1. The chain is assembled from TRBV6-6 and TRBJ1-1; 7 nucleotides in the junction match TRBD1. This TCR was sampled from a female donor in good health, serving as a healthy control. Sequencing was carried out using memory CD4+ T cells from blood. The sequence in DNA is TGTGCCAGCAGTTTGGGACAGCCTATGAACACTGAAGCTTTCTTT. Its product reads: CASSLGQPMNTEAFF.